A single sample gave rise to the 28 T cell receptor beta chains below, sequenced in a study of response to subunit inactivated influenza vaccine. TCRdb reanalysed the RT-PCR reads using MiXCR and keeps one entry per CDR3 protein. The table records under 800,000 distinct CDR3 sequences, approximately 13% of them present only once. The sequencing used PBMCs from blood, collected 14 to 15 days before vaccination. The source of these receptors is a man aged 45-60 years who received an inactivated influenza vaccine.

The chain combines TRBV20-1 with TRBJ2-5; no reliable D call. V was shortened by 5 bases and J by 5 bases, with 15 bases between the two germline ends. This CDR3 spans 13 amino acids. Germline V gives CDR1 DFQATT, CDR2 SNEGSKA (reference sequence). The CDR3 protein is CSASLGRDETQYF. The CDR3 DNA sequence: TGCAGTGCTTCCTTGGGTAGGGATGAGACCCAGTACTTC.

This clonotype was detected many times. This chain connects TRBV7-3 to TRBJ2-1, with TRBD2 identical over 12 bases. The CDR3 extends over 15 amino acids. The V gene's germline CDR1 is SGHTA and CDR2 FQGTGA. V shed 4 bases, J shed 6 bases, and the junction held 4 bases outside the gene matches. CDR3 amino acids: CASSSTSGSGNEQFF. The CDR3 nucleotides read TGTGCCAGCAGCTCGACTAGCGGGAGCGGCAATGAGCAGTTCTTC.

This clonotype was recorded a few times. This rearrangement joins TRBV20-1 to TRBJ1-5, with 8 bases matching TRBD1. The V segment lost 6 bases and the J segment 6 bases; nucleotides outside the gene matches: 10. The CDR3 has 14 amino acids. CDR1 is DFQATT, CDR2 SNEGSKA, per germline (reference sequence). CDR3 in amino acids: CSALRTGLGQPQHF. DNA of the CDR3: TGCAGTGCCTTGAGGACAGGGCTGGGTCAGCCCCAGCATTTT.

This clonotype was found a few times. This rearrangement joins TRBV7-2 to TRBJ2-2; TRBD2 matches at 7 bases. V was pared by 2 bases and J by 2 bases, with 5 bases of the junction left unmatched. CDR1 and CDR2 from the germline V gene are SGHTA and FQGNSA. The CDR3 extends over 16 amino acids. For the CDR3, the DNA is TGTGCCAGCAGCTTACAGGGCGGGAGAAACACCGGGGAGCTGTTTTTT. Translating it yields CASSLQGGRNTGELFF.

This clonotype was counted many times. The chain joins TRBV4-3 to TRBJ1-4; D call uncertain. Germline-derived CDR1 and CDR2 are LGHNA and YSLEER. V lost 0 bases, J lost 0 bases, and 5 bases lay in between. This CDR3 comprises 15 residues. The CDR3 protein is CASSQESSTNEKLFF. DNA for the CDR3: TGCGCCAGCAGCCAAGAGAGCTCAACTAATGAAAAACTGTTTTTT.

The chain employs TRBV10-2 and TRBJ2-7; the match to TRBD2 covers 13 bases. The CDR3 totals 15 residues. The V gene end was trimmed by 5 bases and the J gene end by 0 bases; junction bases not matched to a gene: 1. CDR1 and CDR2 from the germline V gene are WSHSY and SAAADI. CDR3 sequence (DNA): TGCGCCAGCAGTTGGACTAGCGGGGGCTCCTACGAGCAGTACTTC. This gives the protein CASSWTSGGSYEQYF.

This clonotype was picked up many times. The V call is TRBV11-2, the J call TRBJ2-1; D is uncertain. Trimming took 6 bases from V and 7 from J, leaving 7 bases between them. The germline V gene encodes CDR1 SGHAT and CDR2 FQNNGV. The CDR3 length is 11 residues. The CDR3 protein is CASSRANEQFF. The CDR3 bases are TGTGCCAGCAGTCGGGCTAATGAGCAGTTCTTC.

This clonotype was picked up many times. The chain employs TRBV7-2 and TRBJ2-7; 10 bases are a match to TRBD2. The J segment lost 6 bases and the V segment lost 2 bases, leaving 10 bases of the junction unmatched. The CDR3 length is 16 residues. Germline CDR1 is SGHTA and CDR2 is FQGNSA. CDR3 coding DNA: TGTGCCAGCAGCTTAAGGCCCTCTAGCGGGGGTCTCGAGCAGTACTTC. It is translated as CASSLRPSSGGLEQYF.

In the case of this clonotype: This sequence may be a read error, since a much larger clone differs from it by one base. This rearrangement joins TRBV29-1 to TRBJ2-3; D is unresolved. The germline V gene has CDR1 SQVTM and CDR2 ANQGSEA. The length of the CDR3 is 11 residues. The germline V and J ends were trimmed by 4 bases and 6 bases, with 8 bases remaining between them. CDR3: CSVGLGDTQYF. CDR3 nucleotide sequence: TGCAGCGTTGGACTGGGGGATACGCAGTATTTT.

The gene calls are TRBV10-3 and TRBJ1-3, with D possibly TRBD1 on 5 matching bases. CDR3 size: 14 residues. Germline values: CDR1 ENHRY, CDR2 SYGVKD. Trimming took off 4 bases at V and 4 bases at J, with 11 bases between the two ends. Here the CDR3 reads CAISGQTIGNTIYF. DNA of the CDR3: TGTGCCATCAGTGGACAGACTATAGGAAACACCATATATTTT.

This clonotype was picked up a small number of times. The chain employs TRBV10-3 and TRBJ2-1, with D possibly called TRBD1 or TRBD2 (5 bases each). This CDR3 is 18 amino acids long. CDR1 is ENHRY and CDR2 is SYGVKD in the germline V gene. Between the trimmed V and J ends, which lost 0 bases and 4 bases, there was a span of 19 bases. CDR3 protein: CAISESMIGAETYNEQFF. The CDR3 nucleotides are TGTGCCATCAGTGAGTCAATGATCGGGGCCGAAACTTACAATGAGCAGTTCTTC.

The CDR3, as DNA: TGTGCCAGCAGCCCCTTCTTCACGGGGCGGCTGAGGGACACTGAAGCTTTCTTT. It translates to CASSPFFTGRLRDTEAFF. The genes are TRBV11-2 and TRBJ1-1; possibly TRBD1 for D (5 bases). CDR3 length equals 18 residues. V was trimmed by 5 bases and J by 3 bases, leaving 25 bases between them. The germline V gene encodes CDR1 SGHAT and CDR2 FQNNGV.

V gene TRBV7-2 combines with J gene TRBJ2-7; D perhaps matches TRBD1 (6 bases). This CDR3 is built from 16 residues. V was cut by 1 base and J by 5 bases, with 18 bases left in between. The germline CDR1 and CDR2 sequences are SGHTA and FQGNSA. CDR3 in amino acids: CASSLDRAGLGNEQYF. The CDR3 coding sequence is TGTGCCAGCAGCTTAGACAGGGCAGGGTTGGGCAACGAGCAGTACTTC.

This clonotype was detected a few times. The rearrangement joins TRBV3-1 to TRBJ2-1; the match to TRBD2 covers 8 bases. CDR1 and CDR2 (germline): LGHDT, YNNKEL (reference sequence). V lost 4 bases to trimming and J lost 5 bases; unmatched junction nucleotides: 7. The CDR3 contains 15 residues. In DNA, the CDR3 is TGTGCCAGCAGCCGATATAGCGGGGTCAACAATGAGCAGTTCTTC. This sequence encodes CASSRYSGVNNEQFF.

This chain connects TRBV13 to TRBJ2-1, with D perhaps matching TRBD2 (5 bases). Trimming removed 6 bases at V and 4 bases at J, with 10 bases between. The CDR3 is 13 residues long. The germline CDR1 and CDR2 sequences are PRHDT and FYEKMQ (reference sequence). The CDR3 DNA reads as TGTGCCAGCAGGACCGCGGGTTACAATGAGCAGTTCTTC. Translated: CASRTAGYNEQFF.

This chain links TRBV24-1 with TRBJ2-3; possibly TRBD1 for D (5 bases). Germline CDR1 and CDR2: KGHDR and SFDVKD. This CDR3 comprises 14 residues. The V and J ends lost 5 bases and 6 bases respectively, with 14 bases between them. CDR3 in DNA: TGTGCCACCAGTGGGGGCGGATCCCGGGATACGCAGTATTTT. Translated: CATSGGGSRDTQYF.

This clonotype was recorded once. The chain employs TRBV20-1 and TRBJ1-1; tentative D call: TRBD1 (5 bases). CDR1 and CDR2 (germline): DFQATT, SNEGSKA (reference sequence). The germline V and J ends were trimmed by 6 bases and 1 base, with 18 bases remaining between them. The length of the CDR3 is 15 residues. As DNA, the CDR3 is TGCAGTGCCGAGGGACCTTCGAAGGGGAACACTGAAGCTTTCTTT. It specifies CSAEGPSKGNTEAFF.

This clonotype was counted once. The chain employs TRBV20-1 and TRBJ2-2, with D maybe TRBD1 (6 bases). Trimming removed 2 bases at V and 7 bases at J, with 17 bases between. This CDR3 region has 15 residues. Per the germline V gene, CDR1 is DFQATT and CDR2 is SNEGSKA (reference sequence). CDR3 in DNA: TGCAGTGCTAGAAAGCAGACACAGGGTCGCGGGGAGCTGTTTTTT. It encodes CSARKQTQGRGELFF.

CDR3 in amino acids: CASSPEGTGELFF. Here the CDR3 DNA reads TGTGCCAGCAGTCCGGAGGGCACCGGGGAGCTGTTTTTT. The chain uses TRBV27 and TRBJ2-2; maybe TRBD2 (6 bases). CDR3 length equals 13 residues. The V gene lost 5 bases and the J gene lost 4 bases, with 8 bases spanning the gap. CDR1 is MNHEY, CDR2 SMNVEV, per germline (reference sequence).

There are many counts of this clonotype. CDR3 nucleotide sequence: TGTGCCAGCAGTGAACAGGGGACCCCGGCCCAGTACTTC. It codes for CASSEQGTPAQYF. The V and J genes are TRBV2 and TRBJ2-5; D may be TRBD1 (6 bases). Per the germline V gene, CDR1 is SNHLY and CDR2 is FYNNEI. This CDR3 spans 13 amino acids. Trimming took 2 bases from V and 9 from J, leaving 13 bases between them.

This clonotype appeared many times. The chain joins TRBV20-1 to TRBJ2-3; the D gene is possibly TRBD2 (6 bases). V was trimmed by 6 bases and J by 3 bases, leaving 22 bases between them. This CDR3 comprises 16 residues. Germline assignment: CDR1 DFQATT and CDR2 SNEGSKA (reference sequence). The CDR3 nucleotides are TGCAGTGCGATCACGGGACTCCCGGACCATACAGATACGCAGTATTTT. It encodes CSAITGLPDHTDTQYF.

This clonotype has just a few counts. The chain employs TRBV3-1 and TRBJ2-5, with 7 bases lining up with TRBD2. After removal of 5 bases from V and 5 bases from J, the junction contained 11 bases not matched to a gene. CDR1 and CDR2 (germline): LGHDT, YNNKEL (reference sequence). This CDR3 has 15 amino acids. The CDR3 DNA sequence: TGTGCCAGCAGCTCAAAGCGGGGATTTTTGGAGACCCAGTACTTC. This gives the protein CASSSKRGFLETQYF.

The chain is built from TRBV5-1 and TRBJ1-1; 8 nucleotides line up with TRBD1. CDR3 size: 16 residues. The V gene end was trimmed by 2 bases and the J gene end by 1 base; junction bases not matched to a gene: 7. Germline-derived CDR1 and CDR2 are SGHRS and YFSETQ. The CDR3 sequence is CASSFAAGGTNTEAFF. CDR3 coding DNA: TGCGCCAGCAGCTTTGCGGCAGGGGGCACGAACACTGAAGCTTTCTTT.

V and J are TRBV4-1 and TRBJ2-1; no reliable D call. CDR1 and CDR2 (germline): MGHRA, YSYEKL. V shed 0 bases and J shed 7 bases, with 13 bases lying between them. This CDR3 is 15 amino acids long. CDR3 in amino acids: CASSQDGLKGNEQFF. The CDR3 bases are TGCGCCAGCAGCCAAGACGGCCTTAAAGGGAATGAGCAGTTCTTC.

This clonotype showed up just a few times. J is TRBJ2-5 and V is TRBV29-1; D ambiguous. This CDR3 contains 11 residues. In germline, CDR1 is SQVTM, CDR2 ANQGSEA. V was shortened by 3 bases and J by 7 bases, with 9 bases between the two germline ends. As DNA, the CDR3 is TGCAGCGTTGAGATGACAACGACCCAGTACTTC. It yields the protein CSVEMTTTQYF.

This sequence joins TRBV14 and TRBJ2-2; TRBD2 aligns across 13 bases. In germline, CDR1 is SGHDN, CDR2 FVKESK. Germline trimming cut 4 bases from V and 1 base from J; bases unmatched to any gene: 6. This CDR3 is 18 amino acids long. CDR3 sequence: CASSLLGLAGLNTGELFF. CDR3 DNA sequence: TGTGCCAGCAGCCTATTGGGACTAGCGGGATTGAACACCGGGGAGCTGTTTTTT.

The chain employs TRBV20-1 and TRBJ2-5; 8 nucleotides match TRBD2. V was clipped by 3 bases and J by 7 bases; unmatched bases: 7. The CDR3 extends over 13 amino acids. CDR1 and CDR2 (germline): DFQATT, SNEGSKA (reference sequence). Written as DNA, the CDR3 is TGCAGTGCTAGCCCCGGGACTAGGGGGACCCAGTACTTC. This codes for CSASPGTRGTQYF.

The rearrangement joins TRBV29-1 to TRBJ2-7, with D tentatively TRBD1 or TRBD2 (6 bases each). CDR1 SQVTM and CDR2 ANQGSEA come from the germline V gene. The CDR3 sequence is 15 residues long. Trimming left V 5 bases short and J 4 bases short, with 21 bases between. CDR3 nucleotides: TGCAGCGTTAAAACACAGGGACGGGGGCCATACGAGCAGTACTTC. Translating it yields CSVKTQGRGPYEQYF.